These 27 T cell receptor beta chains were all obtained from the same sample, sequenced in a study of cytomegalovirus exposure and HLA in healthy donors. Amplification used 60 Vbeta primers and 13 Jbeta primers. Libraries were prepared by immunoSEQ multiplex PCR; TCRdb keeps only in-frame clonotypes and omits some of them. This table has some 130,000 clones, around three quarters appearing once. The specimen was PBMCs. These receptors were taken from a male donor in good health and CMV-seropositive.

The rearrangement links TRBV27 to TRBJ2-7, with 8 bases aligning to TRBD1. V lost 5 bases to trimming and J lost 5 bases; unmatched junction nucleotides: 5. This CDR3 comprises 13 residues. The germline CDR1 and CDR2 sequences are MNHEY and SMNVEV (reference sequence). The CDR3 region is CASSNLDRDEQYF. CDR3 bases: TGTGCCAGCAGTAACTTGGACAGGGACGAGCAGTACTTC.

The chain recombines TRBV11-2 with TRBJ2-1; possible D gene TRBD1, 5 bases. CDR1 and CDR2 from the germline V gene are SGHAT and FQNNGV. The CDR3 has 15 amino acids. The V end lost 1 base, the J end lost 3 bases, and 10 bases lay between the germline ends. The CDR3 sequence is CASSLGRVNYNEQFF. DNA of the CDR3: TGTGCCAGCAGCTTAGGCAGGGTCAACTACAATGAGCAGTTCTTC.

The count of this clone is one. The V call is TRBV6-1, the J call TRBJ1-1; no definite D call. This CDR3 is 14 amino acids long. The germline gives CDR1 MNHNS, CDR2 SASEGT. Trimming removed 2 bases from V and 5 bases from J, with 12 bases in between. The CDR3 DNA follows: TGTGCCAGCAGTGAACGGGGTAGAAGGACTGAAGCTTTCTTT. Amino acids: CASSERGRRTEAFF.

The chain combines TRBV5-1 with TRBJ2-2; TRBD1 matches at 7 bases. CDR3 length: 16 amino acids. Germline CDR1 reads SGHRS; CDR2 reads YFSETQ. Losses at the gene ends were 0 bases for V and 3 bases for J; bases not matched to a gene: 5. CDR3 DNA sequence: TGCGCCAGCAGCTTGGTAGGACAGGTGTACACCGGGGAGCTGTTTTTT. Amino acids: CASSLVGQVYTGELFF.

J is TRBJ2-7 and V is TRBV5-1, with D perhaps matching TRBD1 (5 bases). The V end lost 2 bases, the J end lost 1 base, and 19 bases lay between the germline ends. The length of the CDR3 is 17 residues. Germline assignment: CDR1 SGHRS and CDR2 YFSETQ. The CDR3 reads CASSFMGYSQGSYEQYF. The CDR3 coding sequence is TGCGCCAGCAGCTTCATGGGTTACTCGCAGGGTTCCTACGAGCAGTACTTC.

The chain employs TRBV27 and TRBJ2-5, with 8 bases matching TRBD1. The end of the DNA is better explained by TRBJ2-7, so the J call may be wrong. This CDR3 is built from 13 residues. CDR1 and CDR2 from the germline V gene are MNHEY and SMNVEV (reference sequence). The CDR3 sequence: CASSHRTGFEQYF. CDR3 coding DNA: TGTGCCAGCAGTCACCGGACAGGGTTCGAGCAGTACTTC.

The chain uses TRBV2 and TRBJ2-7, with 11 bases that match TRBD2. Trimming cost V 3 bases and J 0 bases; bases outside gene matches: 7. The CDR3 covers 17 residues. The V gene's germline CDR1 is SNHLY and CDR2 FYNNEI. In DNA form, the CDR3 reads TGTGCCAGCAGTGATCAATTAGCGGGGGGGAGCTCCTACGAGCAGTACTTC. It encodes CASSDQLAGGSSYEQYF.

A note on this clone: This specimen includes other DNA sequences encoding the same CDR3. This CDR3 is CASSRTGGSETQYF. The CDR3 coding sequence is TGTGCCAGCAGTCGGACAGGGGGCAGTGAGACCCAGTACTTC. The genes are TRBV28 and TRBJ2-5; 11 bases are shared with TRBD1. Germline CDR1 reads MDHEN; CDR2 reads SYDVKM. This CDR3 is built from 14 residues. The junction had 4 bases not matched to a gene; V was cut back by 5 bases and J by 5 bases.

The chain carries TRBV19 and TRBJ1-1; 11 nucleotides match TRBD1. The germline V gene has CDR1 LNHDA and CDR2 SQIVND (reference sequence). CDR3 length equals 13 residues. Trimming took 5 bases from V and 8 from J; bases not matched to a gene: 4. CDR3 region: CASSGRTGGEAFF. Here the CDR3 DNA reads TGTGCCAGTAGTGGGCGGACAGGGGGCGAAGCTTTCTTT.

The genes are TRBV7-2 and TRBJ2-5, with a tentative D call TRBD1 (5 bases). The V gene's germline CDR1 is SGHTA and CDR2 FQGNSA. The CDR3 is 14 residues long. V lost 1 base and J 4 bases, leaving 10 bases between the germline ends. CDR3 coding DNA: TGTGCCAGCAGCTTAGTTGCAGGGATAGAGACCCAGTACTTC. Amino acids: CASSLVAGIETQYF.

The rearrangement links TRBV6-5 to TRBJ2-5; D perhaps matches TRBD2 (7 bases). Trimming cost V 4 bases and J 5 bases, with 11 bases left between them. The CDR3 loop spans 13 amino acids. Germline CDR1 is MNHEY and CDR2 is SVGAGI. The CDR3 region is CASSSPGGETQYF. The CDR3 DNA is TGTGCCAGCAGTTCCCCGGGGGGCGAGACCCAGTACTTC.

A word on this clone: One junction end does not reproduce the germline sequence, and a read error may be involved. This chain links TRBV28 with TRBJ2-6; D possibly corresponds to TRBD1 (5 bases). This CDR3 comprises 16 residues. CDR1 is MDHEN and CDR2 is SYDVKM in the germline V gene. CDR3 in amino acids: CASSPGSTSGANGLTF. CDR3 coding DNA: TGTGCCAGCAGTCCTGGCAGCACCTCTGGGGCCAACGGCCTGACTTTC.

This clone occurred a few times. The V gene is TRBV6-5, the J gene TRBJ1-2; D call uncertain. The V end was cut by 5 bases, the J end by 7 bases, with 11 bases between. The CDR3 extends over 12 amino acids. Germline V CDR1 and CDR2: MNHEY, SVGAGI. DNA for the CDR3: TGTGCCAGCAGTCCTCCGGCGGGTGGCTACACCTTC. This codes for CASSPPAGGYTF.

Only a few counts were recorded for this clone. The chain couples TRBV5-1 to TRBJ1-3; D gene uncertain. The CDR3 contains 16 residues. Germline V gives CDR1 SGHRS, CDR2 YFSETQ. V lost 0 bases, J lost 1 base, and 11 bases lay in between. In DNA form, the CDR3 reads TGCGCCAGCAGCTTGGGAGTCGGAGGATCTGGAAACACCATATATTTT. It specifies CASSLGVGGSGNTIYF.

The rearrangement joins TRBV30 to TRBJ1-1; unclear D gene. The germline V and J ends were trimmed by 4 bases and 4 bases, with 10 bases remaining between them. Per germline, CDR1 GTSNPN and CDR2 SVGIG (reference sequence). The CDR3 runs to 12 residues. The CDR3, as DNA: TGTGCCTGGACTAGATCGAGCACTGAAGCTTTCTTT. Translated: CAWTRSSTEAFF.

The chain carries TRBV6-5 and TRBJ1-2, with D perhaps TRBD1 (5 bases). V lost 6 bases, J lost 5 bases, and 19 bases lay in between. The length of the CDR3 is 15 residues. Germline values: CDR1 MNHEY, CDR2 SVGAGI. Here the CDR3 DNA reads TGTGCCAGCAGAGGGACCCAGGGAGGATTGTATGGCTACACCTTC. This encodes CASRGTQGGLYGYTF.

J is TRBJ1-5 and V is TRBV27; TRBD1 might be the D (6 bases). Trimming pared 2 bases from V and 4 bases from J, leaving 18 bases between. Per germline, CDR1 MNHEY and CDR2 SMNVEV (reference sequence). CDR3 length: 17 amino acids. The CDR3 DNA reads as TGTGCCAGCAGTTTAAGAGGACAGACAGGAAATAATCAGCCCCAGCATTTT. It specifies CASSLRGQTGNNQPQHF.

DNA for the CDR3: TGCGCCAGCAGCTTGGGGGGGACTAGCGGGAGAGGATATTTGAAGACCCAGTACTTC. Its protein is CASSLGGTSGRGYLKTQYF. The gene calls are TRBV5-1 and TRBJ2-5, with TRBD2 matching 14 bases. The CDR3 runs to 19 residues. The V segment lost 0 bases and the J segment 6 bases; nucleotides outside the gene matches: 13. Germline V lookup: CDR1 SGHRS, CDR2 YFSETQ.

This clone came up a few times. The chain recombines TRBV5-6 with TRBJ1-5; D gene uncertain. The CDR3 has 14 residues. The germline gives CDR1 SGHDT, CDR2 YYEEEE. V was cut by 0 bases and J by 2 bases, with 6 bases left in between. The CDR3 nucleotides are TGTGCCAGCAGCTTGGGGCTGGGCAATCAGCCCCAGCATTTT. This sequence encodes CASSLGLGNQPQHF.

The V and J genes are TRBV27 and TRBJ2-2; 8 positions agree with TRBD2. Germline CDR1 is MNHEY and CDR2 is SMNVEV (reference sequence). This CDR3 spans 16 amino acids. Trimming at V came to 8 bases and at J to 0 bases, leaving 8 bases not matched to a gene. The CDR3 nucleotides are TGTGCCAGCTCCAGGTTGGGACTAGCGAACACCGGGGAGCTGTTTTTT. Translation gives CASSRLGLANTGELFF.

The chain has TRBV7-8 and TRBJ1-2; D call uncertain. The germline gives CDR1 SGHVS, CDR2 FQNEAQ. Trimming left V 6 bases short and J 4 bases short, with 18 bases between. The CDR3 extends over 15 amino acids. The CDR3 reads CASSKTQRDGYGYTF. The CDR3 DNA sequence: TGTGCCAGCAGTAAAACCCAGCGTGATGGCTATGGCTACACCTTC.

The V call is TRBV6-5, the J call TRBJ2-7; D possibly corresponds to TRBD2 (7 bases). V was cut by 5 bases and J by 11 bases, with 16 bases left in between. Germline V CDR1 and CDR2: MNHEY, SVGAGI. The CDR3 is 12 amino acids. The CDR3 nucleotides are TGTGCCAGCAGTACAGGCGGGGGCCAGGAGTACTTC. Amino acid sequence: CASSTGGGQEYF.

The chain is built from TRBV5-1 and TRBJ1-2; 7 bases agree with TRBD1. With 4 bases clipped from V and 6 bases from J, the junction kept 15 bases outside the gene matches. The CDR3 has 16 amino acids. From germline, CDR1 is SGHRS and CDR2 YFSETQ. The CDR3 loop is CASSHNLRDREDGYTF. CDR3 nucleotides: TGCGCCAGCAGCCATAACTTGAGAGACAGGGAGGATGGCTACACCTTC. The whole variable domain, remainder taken from reference TRBV5-1 and TRBJ1-2, is KAGVTQTPRYLIKTRGQQVTLSCSPISGHRSVSWYQQTPGQGLQFLFEYFSETQRNKGNFPGRFSGRQFSNSRSEMNVSTLELGDSALYLCASSHNLRDREDGYTFGSGTRLTVV.

The chain has TRBV13 and TRBJ1-4; TRBD1 matches 7 bases. The CDR3 runs 15 residues. The germline gives CDR1 PRHDT, CDR2 FYEKMQ (reference sequence). Trimming at V came to 7 bases and at J to 5 bases, leaving 10 bases not matched to a gene. CDR3 residues: CASTRTGTVNEKLFF. The CDR3 DNA sequence: TGTGCCAGCACACGGACCGGGACAGTAAATGAAAAACTGTTTTTT.

V and J are TRBV27 and TRBJ2-7; tentatively, D is TRBD1 (5 bases). Looked up from germline, CDR1 is MNHEY and CDR2 is SMNVEV (reference sequence). The CDR3 sequence is 15 residues long. Between the trimmed V and J ends, which lost 3 bases and 0 bases, there was a span of 12 bases. CDR3 nucleotides: TGTGCCAGCAGTTTCTTCGGTACAGGCTCCTACGAGCAGTACTTC. Translated, it gives CASSFFGTGSYEQYF.

V and J are TRBV18 and TRBJ2-2, with 10 bases fitting TRBD2. This CDR3 contains 16 residues. The germline V gene has CDR1 KGHSH and CDR2 LQKENI. After removal of 3 bases from V and 4 bases from J, the junction contained 5 bases not matched to a gene. For the CDR3, the DNA is TGTGCCAGCTCACCTGCACTAGCGGGATTCACCGGGGAGCTGTTTTTT. It specifies CASSPALAGFTGELFF.

The chain couples TRBV7-9 to TRBJ2-1; TRBD1 might be the D (8 bases). This CDR3 spans 13 amino acids. V was cut by 8 bases and J by 7 bases, with 15 bases left in between. CDR1 is SEHNR, CDR2 FQNEAQ, per germline (reference sequence). CDR3 nucleotide sequence: TGTGCCAGCGTAGGACAGGGAGGGAATGAGCAGTTCTTC. Translated, it gives CASVGQGGNEQFF.